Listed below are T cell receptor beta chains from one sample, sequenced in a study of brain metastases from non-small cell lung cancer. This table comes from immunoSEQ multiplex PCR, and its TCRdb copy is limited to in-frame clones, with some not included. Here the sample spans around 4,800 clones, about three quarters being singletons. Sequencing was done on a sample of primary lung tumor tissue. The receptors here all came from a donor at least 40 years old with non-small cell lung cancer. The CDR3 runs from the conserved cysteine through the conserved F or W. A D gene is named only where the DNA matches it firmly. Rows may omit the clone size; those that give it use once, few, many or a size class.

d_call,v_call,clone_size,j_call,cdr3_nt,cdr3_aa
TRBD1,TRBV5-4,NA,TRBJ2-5,TGTGCCAGCAGCTCCCCCGAGGTTGGGACAGGGGGCGCTGGGGAGACTCAGTACTTC,CASSSPEVGTGGAGETQYF
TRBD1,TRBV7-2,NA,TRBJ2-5,TGTGCCAGCAGCCCTAATAGGGGGCGAGAGACCCAGTACTTC,CASSPNRGRETQYF
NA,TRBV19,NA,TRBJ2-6,TGTGCCAGTAGTATTTCAGCTGGGGCCAACGTCCTGACTTTC,CASSISAGANVLTF
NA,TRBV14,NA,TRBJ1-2,TGTGCCAGCAGCCACCGATCCTATGGCTACACCTTC,CASSHRSYGYTF
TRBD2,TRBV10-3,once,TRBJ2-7,TGTGCCATCAGTGAGTCTGGCGGGACTAGTACCTACGAGCAGTACTTC,CAISESGGTSTYEQYF
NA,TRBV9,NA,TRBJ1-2,TGTGCCAGCAGCGTAGTGTCCGGGCGAGATGGCTACACCTTC,CASSVVSGRDGYTF
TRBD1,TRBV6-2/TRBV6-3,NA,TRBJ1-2,TGTGCCAGCAGTTTACAGGGGGGGAGCTATGGCTACACCTTC,CASSLQGGSYGYTF
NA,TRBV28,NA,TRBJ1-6,TGTGCCAGCAGTTCCGCATCACGACTGGACTCACCCCTCCACTTT,CASSSASRLDSPLHF
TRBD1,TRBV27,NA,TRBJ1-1,TGTGCCAGCACCCCGACAGGGGGCGAGGACACTAAAGCTTTCTTT,CASTPTGGEDTKAFF
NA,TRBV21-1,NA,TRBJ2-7,TGTGCCAGCAGCAAAGATGGGACAGGAAGCTACGAGCAGTACTTC,CASSKDGTGSYEQYF
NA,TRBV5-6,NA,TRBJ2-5,TGTGCCAGCTTAGGGGGGGCCCGGGAGACCCAGTACTTC,CASLGGARETQYF
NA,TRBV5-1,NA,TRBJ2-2,TGCGCCAGCAGCTTACGAAGATCCGGGGAGCTGTTTTTT,CASSLRRSGELFF
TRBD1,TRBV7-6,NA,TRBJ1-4,TGTGCCAGCAGCCAGGGGCAGGGGGGTGAAAAACTGTTTTTT,CASSQGQGGEKLFF
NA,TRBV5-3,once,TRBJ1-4,TGTGCCAGAAGCCATGTTGGTATGACAGGTGCAACTAATGAAAAACTGTTTTTT,CARSHVGMTGATNEKLFF
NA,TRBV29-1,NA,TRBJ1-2,TGCAGCGTTGAAGGGGGAACCTATGGCTACACCTTC,CSVEGGTYGYTF
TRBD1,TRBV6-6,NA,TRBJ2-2,TGTGTCAGCAGCCGACAGGGGGACTCCGGGGAGCTGTTTTTT,CVSSRQGDSGELFF
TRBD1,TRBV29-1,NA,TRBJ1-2,TGCAGCGTTGGTCTAGAGGGGGCGATCTATGGCTACACCTTC,CSVGLEGAIYGYTF
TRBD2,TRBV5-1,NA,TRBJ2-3,TGCGCCAGCAGCCTAAGCGGGGCGCAGTATTTT,CASSLSGAQYF
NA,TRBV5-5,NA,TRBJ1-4,TGTGCCAGCAGCTTGGGGGCTGCAACTAATGAAAAACTGTTTTTT,CASSLGAATNEKLFF
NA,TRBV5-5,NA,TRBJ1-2,TGTGCCAGCAGCTTATTAGCACCCAACTATGGCTACACCTTC,CASSLLAPNYGYTF
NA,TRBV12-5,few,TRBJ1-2,TGTGCTAGTGGCCGAGCGGGACGCTATGGCTACACCTTC,CASGRAGRYGYTF
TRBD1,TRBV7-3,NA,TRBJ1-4,TGTGCCAGCAGCTCCCCGGGACAGGGGAACAATGAAAAACTGTTTTTT,CASSSPGQGNNEKLFF
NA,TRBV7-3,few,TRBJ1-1,TGTGCCAGCAGCCCGCGGTTCGGCACTGAAGCTTTCTTT,CASSPRFGTEAFF
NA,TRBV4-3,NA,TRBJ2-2,TGCGCCAGCAGCCGTTACGGGGCTAGTGACCCTACCGGGGAGCTGTTTTTT,CASSRYGASDPTGELFF
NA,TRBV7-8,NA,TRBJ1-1,TGTGCCAGCAGCTTTCGCCATCTGAACACTGAAGCTTTCTTT,CASSFRHLNTEAFF
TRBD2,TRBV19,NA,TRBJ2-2,TGTGCCAGTAAGGCCGGGGGGTCCGACACCGGGGAGCTGTTTTTT,CASKAGGSDTGELFF
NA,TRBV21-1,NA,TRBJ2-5,TGTGCCAGCAGCAAGATAAAGAGGAGACAGTTACTACAAGAGACCCAGTACTTC,CASSKIKRRQLLQETQYF
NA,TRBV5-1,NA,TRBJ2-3,TGCGCCAGCAGTACAGACACAGATACGCAGTATTTT,CASSTDTDTQYF
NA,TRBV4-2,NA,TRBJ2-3,TGTGCCAGCAGCCAACGTGGGGGTAGGGCAGATACGCAGTATTTT,CASSQRGGRADTQYF